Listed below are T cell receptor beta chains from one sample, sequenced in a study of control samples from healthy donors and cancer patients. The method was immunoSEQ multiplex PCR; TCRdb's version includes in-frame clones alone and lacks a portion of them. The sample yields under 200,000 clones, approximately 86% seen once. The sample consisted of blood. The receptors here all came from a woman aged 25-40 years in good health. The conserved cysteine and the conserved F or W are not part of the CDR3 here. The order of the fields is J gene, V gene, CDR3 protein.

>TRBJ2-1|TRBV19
ASTPDRDTQF
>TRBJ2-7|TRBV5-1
ASSSSYYEQY
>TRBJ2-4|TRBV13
ASSEGDIQY
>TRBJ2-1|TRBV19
ASSLQTGDYNEQF
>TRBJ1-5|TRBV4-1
ASSQGAGVQPQH
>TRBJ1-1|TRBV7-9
ASSRSGAGGTEAF
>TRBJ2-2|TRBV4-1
ASSQENSGGTGELF
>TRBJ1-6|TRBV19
ATGWVGSPLH
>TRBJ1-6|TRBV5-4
ASRNRDSLSPLH
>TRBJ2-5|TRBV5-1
ASYSTGGAGETQY
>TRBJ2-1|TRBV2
ASTNYNEQF
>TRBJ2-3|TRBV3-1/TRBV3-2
ASSQAPGNTDTQY
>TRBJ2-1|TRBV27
ASRPGQGTGHEQF
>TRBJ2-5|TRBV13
ASSLQQPGTQY
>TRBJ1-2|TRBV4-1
ASSQARTGRDYGYT
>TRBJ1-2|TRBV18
ASSPSGPNGYT
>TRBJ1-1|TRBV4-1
ASSQRGLNTEAF
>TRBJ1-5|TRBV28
ASRTGWVQPQH
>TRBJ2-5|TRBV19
ASSIGGTTQETQY
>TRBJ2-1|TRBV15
ATSRPHLGDEQF
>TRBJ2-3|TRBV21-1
ASRFGSGRMADTQY
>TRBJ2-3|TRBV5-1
ASSLEGGRFTDTQY
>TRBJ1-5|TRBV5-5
ASSLVGGPQPQH
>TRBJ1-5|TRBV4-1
ASSQGTGGQPQH
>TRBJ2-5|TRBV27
ASSFGADKTQY
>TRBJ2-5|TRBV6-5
ASSYSSSGRLETQY
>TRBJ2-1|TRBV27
ASSPSYNEQF
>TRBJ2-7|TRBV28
ASTQGIYEQY
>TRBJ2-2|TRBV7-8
ASSPPGGELF
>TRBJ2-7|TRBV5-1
ASSLSDRVNEQY
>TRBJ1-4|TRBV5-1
ASSPGWVNEKLF
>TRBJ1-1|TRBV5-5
ASSFVSGISEAF
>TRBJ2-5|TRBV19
ASSTRSGLETQY
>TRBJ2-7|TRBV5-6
ASSPGQGAYEQY
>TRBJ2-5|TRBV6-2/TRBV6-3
ASSYPPGAGARETQY
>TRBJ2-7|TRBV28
ASSLGPASYEQY
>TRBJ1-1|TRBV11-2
ASSSGLQNTEAF
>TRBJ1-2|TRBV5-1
ASSLDLEPRGYT
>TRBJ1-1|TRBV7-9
ASSYRTGRSTEAF
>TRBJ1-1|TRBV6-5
ASSRTGAEAF
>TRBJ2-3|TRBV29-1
SAQLTDTQY
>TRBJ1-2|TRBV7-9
ASSSRLGLGYT
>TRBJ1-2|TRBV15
ATSRDQAGTGGYT
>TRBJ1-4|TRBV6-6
ASSYRTEKLF
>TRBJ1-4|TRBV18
ASSTRGEKLF
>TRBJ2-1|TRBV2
ASRGTSGSSSYNEQF
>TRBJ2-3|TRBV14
ASRKREGGTQY
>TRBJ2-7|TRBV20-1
SASNQPGSSYEQY
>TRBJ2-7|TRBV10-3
AIRGTSSYEQY
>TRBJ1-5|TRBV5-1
ASSLDGAINQPQH
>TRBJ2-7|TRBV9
ASSVGASGETSSYEQY
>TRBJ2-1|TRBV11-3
ASSLDSGSSYNEQF
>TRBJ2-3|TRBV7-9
ASSSTGRDTDTQY
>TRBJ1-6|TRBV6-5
ASRLTKQGGGPLH
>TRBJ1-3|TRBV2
ASSDGRGNSGNTIY
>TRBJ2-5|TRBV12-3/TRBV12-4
ASSEGTYGTQY
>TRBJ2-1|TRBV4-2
ASSPTRTVLHEQF
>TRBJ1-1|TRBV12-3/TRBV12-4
ASSPTRNTEAF